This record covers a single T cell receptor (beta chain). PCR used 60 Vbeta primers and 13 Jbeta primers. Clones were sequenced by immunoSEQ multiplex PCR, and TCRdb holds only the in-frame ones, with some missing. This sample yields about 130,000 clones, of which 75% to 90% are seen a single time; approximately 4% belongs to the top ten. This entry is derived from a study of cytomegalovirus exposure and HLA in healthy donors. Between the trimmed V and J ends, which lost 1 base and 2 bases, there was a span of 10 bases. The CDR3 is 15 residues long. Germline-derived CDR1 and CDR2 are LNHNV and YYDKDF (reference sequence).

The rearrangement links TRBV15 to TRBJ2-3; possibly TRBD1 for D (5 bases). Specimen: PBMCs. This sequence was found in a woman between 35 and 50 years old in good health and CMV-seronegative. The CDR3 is CATSRGQGYTDTQYF. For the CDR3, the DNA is TGTGCCACCAGCAGAGGTCAGGGATACACAGATACGCAGTATTTT.